This entry features one TCR beta chain sequence. The sample is drawn from a study of blood T cell repertoires in COVID-19. Study-level background: Collection of acute and convalescent COVID-19 samples took place in the United States, Italy and Spain. PBMCs, B-cell-depleted T cells, or T cells were the source of the cDNA or gDNA that made up the material.

Enrolment of Seattle patients took place during active infection, and they were followed longitudinally. Source study methods: Amplification from reference gene primers served as the basis for estimated nucleated cell counts. Generated by immunoSEQ multiplex PCR, the TCRdb table keeps only in-frame clones and is missing some. V, J and clone size are taken as reported in that table, and D and trimming were inferred from the DNA itself. There are 150,000 to 200,000 clones in the sample; around 75% occur only once, and around 6% lies in the top ten. V lost 8 bases and J lost 5; bases outside the gene matches: 5. The CDR3 extends over 14 amino acids. Germline CDR1 reads LNHDA; CDR2 reads SQIVND (reference sequence).

Sample: peripheral blood. This receptor was obtained from a woman aged 40 to 49 with COVID-19, enrolled during active disease. The rearrangement uses TRBV19 and TRBJ1-4, with TRBD1 matching 10 bases. The CDR3 DNA sequence: TGTGCCAGTGTCCCGGGACAGGGGAATGAAAAACTGTTTTTT. Residues: CASVPGQGNEKLFF.